The rows below give T cell receptor beta chains drawn from one sample of a study of shared clonotypes between healthy human individuals. The repertoire was sequenced with immunoSEQ multiplex PCR; TCRdb's copy has only in-frame clones and lacks some. This sample has millions of clones, with roughly 94% found just once. Input material: naive CD4+ T cells sorted from blood. These receptors originate from a man between 18 and 29 years old in good health. Each CDR3 is given with its conserved first and last residue. A D gene is named only where the DNA matches it firmly. Size tells how often a clone was seen (once, few, many) or the class of an expanded clone, and some rows leave it out.

cdr3_nt cdr3_aa clone_size j_call v_call d_call
TGCGCCAGCAGCGAGGACAGGGTGGCCGAGCAGTACTTC CASSEDRVAEQYF . TRBJ2-7 TRBV5-1 TRBD1
TGCACGAGAGGGAGAAATGAAAAACTGTTTTTT CTRGRNEKLFF . TRBJ1-4 TRBV20-1 .
TGTGCCAGCAGCTCCGGACTAGTGCCTGGTGATGAGCAGTTCTTC CASSSGLVPGDEQFF . TRBJ2-1 TRBV6-5 TRBD2
TGCGCCAGCAGCCAGACAGGGGGCGCAGGTGGCTACACCTTC CASSQTGGAGGYTF once TRBJ1-2 TRBV4-1 TRBD1
TGCGCCAGCAGCTTGGCCGGGGTGGGACAGGCCCTGGGTGGCTACACCTTC CASSLAGVGQALGGYTF . TRBJ1-2 TRBV5-1 TRBD1
TGCGCCAGCAGCTTGGGGGACAGGGGAGGTAGCACTGAAGCTTTCTTT CASSLGDRGGSTEAFF . TRBJ1-1 TRBV5-1 TRBD1
TGTGCCAGCAGCCCTGGGGACGGAGGCCCTGGTGGTGAAGCTTTCTTT CASSPGDGGPGGEAFF . TRBJ1-1 TRBV7-9 .
TGTGCTAGCAGCTTAGATCGGGAGGGCCCAAATGAGCAGTTCTTC CASSLDREGPNEQFF . TRBJ2-1 TRBV7-7 TRBD2
TGTGCCAGTAGTACCACCAGGGCGGGGATCTTTGGTGGCTACACCTTC CASSTTRAGIFGGYTF . TRBJ1-2 TRBV19 .
TGTGCCAGCAGCGTTCGTGGTCAGCCCCAGCATTTT CASSVRGQPQHF . TRBJ1-5 TRBV14 .
TGTGCCAGCAGTTTAAGGTACTACGAGCAGTACTTC CASSLRYYEQYF . TRBJ2-7 TRBV28 .
TGCGCCAGCAGCTTGGGAGCGGCCCTCGGGTTGGATGAGCAGTTCTTC CASSLGAALGLDEQFF . TRBJ2-1 TRBV5-1 .
TGTGCCTGGAGCCGAGGGGTGGTGAATGAGCAGTTCTTC CAWSRGVVNEQFF . TRBJ2-1 TRBV30 .
TGTGCCAGCAGCGCCAATCAGGGGGCGGGTGAGCAGTACTTC CASSANQGAGEQYF . TRBJ2-7 TRBV9 TRBD1
TGTGCCAGCAGTTTTTCGACAGGGGGGGACTCACCCCTCCACTTT CASSFSTGGDSPLHF . TRBJ1-6 TRBV6-6 TRBD1
TGTGCCAGCAGTTTCTCCCTTGGGGGATCGGGTGACTATGGCTACACCTTC CASSFSLGGSGDYGYTF . TRBJ1-2 TRBV28 .
TGTGCCAGCAGCGTGGGACAGAGCAATCAGCCCCAGCATTTT CASSVGQSNQPQHF . TRBJ1-5 TRBV9 TRBD1
TGTGCCAGTAGTATAGGTCTAGCGGTAGGGGATACGCAGTATTTT CASSIGLAVGDTQYF . TRBJ2-3 TRBV19 TRBD2
TGCGCCACCACTAGCGGGGACTCCTACAATGAGCAGTTCTTC CATTSGDSYNEQFF . TRBJ2-1 TRBV5-1 TRBD2
TGTGCCAGCAGTTTGCACACTGAAGCTTTCTTT CASSLHTEAFF . TRBJ1-1 TRBV6-6 .
TGTGCCAGCAGCCAAGATCAGGAGAGCCACGATTCACCCCTCCACTTT CASSQDQESHDSPLHF few TRBJ1-6 TRBV14 .
TGCGCCAGCACCGAACTACCTAGTGAGACCCAGTACTTC CASTELPSETQYF . TRBJ2-5 TRBV5-1 .
TGTGCCAGCAGAGAAGGGGTCCTCGTGGACGAGCAGTACTTC CASREGVLVDEQYF . TRBJ2-7 TRBV11-2 .
TGTGCCAGCAGCTTGGGGGACTACCACTCCTACGAGCAGTACTTC CASSLGDYHSYEQYF . TRBJ2-7 TRBV5-4 TRBD2